This T cell receptor (beta chain) was identified in a study of control samples from healthy donors and cancer patients. This clone was counted once. The table came from immunoSEQ multiplex PCR; TCRdb's copy has only in-frame clones and leaves some out. The sample shows 75,000 to 100,000 clones, roughly four fifths of them seen only once. Material: blood. The origin of this receptor is a man aged 55 to 70 in good health.

The DNA of the CDR3 is TGCAGCGTTGTACTAGAACTAAAAAGTGGCTACACCTTC. Translation: CSVVLELKSGYTF. V is TRBV29-1 and J is TRBJ1-2; D not resolved. In germline, CDR1 is SQVTM, CDR2 ANQGSEA. The CDR3 covers 13 residues. With 4 bases removed from V and 7 bases from J, the gap between germline ends came to 16 bases.